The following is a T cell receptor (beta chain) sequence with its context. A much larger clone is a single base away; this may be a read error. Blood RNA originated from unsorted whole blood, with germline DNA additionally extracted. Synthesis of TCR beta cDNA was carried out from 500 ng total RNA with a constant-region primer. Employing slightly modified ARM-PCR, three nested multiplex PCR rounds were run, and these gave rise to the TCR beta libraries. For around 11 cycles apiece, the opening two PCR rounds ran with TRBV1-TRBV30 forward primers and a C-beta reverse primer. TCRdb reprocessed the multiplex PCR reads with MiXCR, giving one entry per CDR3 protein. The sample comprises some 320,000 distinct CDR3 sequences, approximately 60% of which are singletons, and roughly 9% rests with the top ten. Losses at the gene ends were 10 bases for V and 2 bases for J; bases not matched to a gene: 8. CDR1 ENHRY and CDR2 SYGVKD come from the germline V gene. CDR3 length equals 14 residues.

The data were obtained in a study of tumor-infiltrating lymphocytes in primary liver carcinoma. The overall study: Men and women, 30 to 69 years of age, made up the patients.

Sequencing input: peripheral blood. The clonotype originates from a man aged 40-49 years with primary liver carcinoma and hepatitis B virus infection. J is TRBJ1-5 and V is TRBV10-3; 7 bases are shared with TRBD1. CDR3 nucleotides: TGTGCCACATACAGGGGTGGGCGCAATCAGCCCCAGCATTTT. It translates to CATYRGGRNQPQHF.